One sample yielded the 7 T cell receptor beta chains listed below, sequenced in a study of cytomegalovirus exposure and HLA in healthy donors. The data were produced by immunoSEQ multiplex PCR, yet TCRdb's version contains in-frame clones alone and is incomplete. The sample lists some 170,000 clones; roughly 84% were seen once. The sample comprised PBMCs. The origin of the receptors is a man aged 25-45 years in good health and CMV-seropositive.

Here the CDR3 reads CASSLKGVDSNQPQHF. CDR3 bases: TGTGCCAGCAGCTTAAAGGGGGTGGATAGCAATCAGCCCCAGCATTTT. The rearrangement joins TRBV5-4 to TRBJ1-5; D may be TRBD1 (6 bases). V was cut by 2 bases and J by 0 bases, with 12 bases left in between. The CDR3 spans 16 residues. Germline CDR1 SGHNT, CDR2 YYREEE (reference sequence).

This chain uses TRBV7-8 with TRBJ2-2, with 12 bases matching TRBD2. The germline gives CDR1 SGHVS, CDR2 FQNEAQ. The CDR3 runs 15 residues. V shed 4 bases, J shed 6 bases, and the junction held 3 bases outside the gene matches. The CDR3 reads CASSSLAGGAGELFF. CDR3 coding DNA: TGTGCCAGCAGCTCACTAGCGGGAGGTGCCGGGGAGCTGTTTTTT.

V usage is TRBV5-6 and J usage is TRBJ2-7; D is possibly TRBD1 (6 bases). V was shortened by 6 bases and J by 0 bases, with 10 bases between the two germline ends. Germline V gene lookup returns CDR1 SGHDT and CDR2 YYEEEE. The length of the CDR3 is 13 residues. The CDR3 is CASTRGFSYEQYF. CDR3 DNA: TGTGCCAGCACCAGGGGCTTCTCCTACGAGCAGTACTTC. Full variable domain (outside the CDR3, taken from reference TRBV5-6 and TRBJ2-7): DAGVTQSPTHLIKTRGQQVTLRCSPKSGHDTVSWYQQALGQGPQFIFQYYEEEERQRGNFPDRFSGHQFPNYSSELNVNALLLGDSALYLCASTRGFSYEQYFGPGTRLTVT.

This clone was detected only a few times. The gene calls are TRBV6-1 and TRBJ1-2, with TRBD1 as a possible D gene (5 bases). Germline values: CDR1 MNHNS, CDR2 SASEGT. The CDR3 totals 13 residues. V shed 2 bases and J shed 5 bases, with 9 bases lying between them. The DNA for the CDR3 is TGTGCCAGCAGTGAAATCCAGGGATATGGCTACACCTTC. Protein product: CASSEIQGYGYTF.

In this sample, this clone turned up once. The chain has TRBV5-4 and TRBJ2-5; 9 nucleotides match TRBD1. This CDR3 spans 14 amino acids. Germline V gene data show CDR1 as SGHNT and CDR2 as YYREEE (reference sequence). J was trimmed by 4 bases and V by 1 base; bases with no gene match: 2. In DNA form, the CDR3 reads TGTGCCAGCAGCTTGCAGACAGGGGGAGAGACCCAGTACTTC. This sequence encodes CASSLQTGGETQYF.

The CDR3 DNA follows: TGTGCCAGTAGTATCGCACCCAGGGGAAAGGAGACCCAGTACTTC. Its translation is CASSIAPRGKETQYF. The gene calls are TRBV19 and TRBJ2-5, with TRBD1 as a possible D gene (6 bases). Deletions cut 3 bases from V and 5 bases from J, with 16 bases between. The CDR3 consists of 15 residues. The germline CDR1 and CDR2 sequences are LNHDA and SQIVND (reference sequence).

This clone came up once. The chain is built from TRBV5-1 and TRBJ2-1, with D possibly matching TRBD2 (6 bases). The germline V gene encodes CDR1 SGHRS and CDR2 YFSETQ. The germline V and J ends were trimmed by 4 bases and 7 bases, with 18 bases remaining between them. The CDR3 runs 15 residues. CDR3 protein: CASSNLAARRNEQFF. CDR3 sequence (DNA): TGCGCCAGCAGCAATTTAGCGGCCCGGCGGAATGAGCAGTTCTTC.